This passage covers 20 T cell receptor beta chains from one sample sequenced in a study of spatial heterogeneity in lung cancer. Time point noted: sample taken at primary tumor resection. Tumor, nontumor lung or frozen PBMC supplied whole RNA that was sequenced unsorted. A single record per CDR3 protein comes from TCRdb applying MiXCR to the 5' RACE reads. Of about 39,000 distinct CDR3 sequences listed, 5.8% are singletons. The input for sequencing was PBMCs, taken at surgery. The receptors stem from a male donor with early-stage non-small cell lung cancer.

This clonotype was counted many times. The CDR3 nucleotides are TGTGCCAGCAGAGAACAGGGGGCAAAAAGTAATTCACCCCTCCACTTT. Encoded protein: CASREQGAKSNSPLHF. V usage is TRBV6-6 and J usage is TRBJ1-6, with 9 bases that match TRBD1. CDR3 length: 16 amino acids. After removal of 6 bases from V and 6 bases from J, the junction contained 9 bases not matched to a gene. In germline, CDR1 is MNHNY, CDR2 SVGAGI (reference sequence).

The chain links TRBV5-6 to TRBJ2-7, with D perhaps matching TRBD2 (5 bases). This CDR3 comprises 14 residues. V lost 0 bases, J lost 4 bases, and 11 bases lay in between. The germline CDR1 and CDR2 sequences are SGHDT and YYEEEE. Here the CDR3 DNA reads TGTGCCAGCAGCTTGGGTCCTCGCGGGTACGAGCAGTACTTC. Amino acids: CASSLGPRGYEQYF.

About this clonotype itself: A much larger clone sits a single nucleotide away, making a read error possible. This chain connects TRBV20-1 to TRBJ2-3; D gene unclear. CDR1 and CDR2 from the germline V gene are DFQATT and SNEGSKA (reference sequence). The CDR3 length is 12 residues. The CDR3 region is CSGTVNTNTQYF. The CDR3 region has the DNA TGCAGTGGGACGGTGAACACAAATACGCAGTATTTT.

This chain connects TRBV13 to TRBJ2-3, with unresolved D. This CDR3 has 12 residues. Trimming pared 4 bases from V and 7 bases from J, leaving 9 bases between. Germline CDR1 and CDR2: PRHDT and FYEKMQ (reference sequence). The DNA for the CDR3 is TGTGCCAGCAGCTGGGTTAGCTATACGCAGTATTTT. This sequence encodes CASSWVSYTQYF. The variable domain in full, with the rest retrieved from reference TRBV13 and TRBJ2-3, is AAGVIQSPRHLIKEKRETATLKCYPIPRHDTVYWYQQGPGQDPQFLISFYEKMQSDKGSIPDRFSAQQFSDYHSELNMSSLELGDSALYFCASSWVSYTQYFGPGTRLTVL.

This chain connects TRBV11-3 to TRBJ2-7; D may be TRBD1 or TRBD2 (6 bases each). CDR1 is SGHNT and CDR2 is YENEEA in the germline V gene. This CDR3 spans 16 amino acids. Trimming removed 3 bases at V and 3 bases at J, with 18 bases between. The CDR3 DNA is TGTGCCAGCAGCTTGGGGGGACACACGGCGGTCTACGAGCAGTACTTC. This codes for CASSLGGHTAVYEQYF.

The sample holds many counts of this clonotype. The gene calls are TRBV12-3 or TRBV12-4 and TRBJ1-2; TRBD1 agrees at 12 bases. V dropped 6 bases and J dropped 8; count of bases not matched to a gene: 10. This CDR3 is 15 amino acids long. CDR3 residues: CASSKPGQGASGYTF. DNA for the CDR3: TGTGCCAGCAGCAAGCCGGGACAGGGGGCGAGCGGCTACACCTTC.

This clonotype was found many times. The chain combines TRBV5-1 with TRBJ2-7; no clear D gene. The CDR3 covers 12 residues. Trimming shortened V by 5 bases and J by 2 bases, and 8 bases separated the two germline ends. Germline CDR1 reads SGHRS; CDR2 reads YFSETQ. CDR3 nucleotide sequence: TGCGCCAGCAGGCTAGGGACCTACGAGCAGTACTTC. It codes for CASRLGTYEQYF. The whole variable domain, filled in from reference TRBV5-1 and TRBJ2-7, reads KAGVTQTPRYLIKTRGQQVTLSCSPISGHRSVSWYQQTPGQGLQFLFEYFSETQRNKGNFPGRFSGRQFSNSRSEMNVSTLELGDSALYLCASRLGTYEQYFGPGTRLTVT.

This clonotype was observed a few times. This chain links TRBV11-3 with TRBJ2-2, with a tentative D call TRBD1 (6 bases). Germline V gene lookup returns CDR1 SGHNT and CDR2 YENEEA. The V end was cut by 6 bases, the J end by 6 bases, with 17 bases between. This CDR3 has 15 residues. CDR3 bases: TGTGCCAGCAGTCGTCTTCAGGGGTGTGCCGGGGAGCTGTTTTTT. Its translation: CASSRLQGCAGELFF.

The table lists this clonotype with many counts. The chain joins TRBV7-9 to TRBJ1-4; D unclear. Germline loops: CDR1 SEHNR, CDR2 FQNEAQ (reference sequence). The V end was cut by 1 base, the J end by 6 bases, with 12 bases between. The CDR3 runs to 15 residues. As DNA, the CDR3 is TGTGCCAGCAGCTTAGGGCTGGGTGTACATGAAAAACTGTTTTTT. Translated, it gives CASSLGLGVHEKLFF.

This clonotype was recorded a few times. The chain is built from TRBV30 and TRBJ2-7, with D possibly TRBD1 on 6 matching bases. The CDR3 extends over 13 amino acids. V lost 7 bases to trimming and J lost 0 bases, with 13 bases between them. Germline values: CDR1 GTSNPN, CDR2 SVGIG (reference sequence). The CDR3 DNA reads TGTGCCTCAAGCAGGGGCCTCTCCTACGAGCAGTACTTC. Protein: CASSRGLSYEQYF.

This clonotype has at least ten counts. V usage is TRBV12-3 or TRBV12-4 and J usage is TRBJ2-7; D is undetermined. Trimming stripped 6 bases from V and 1 base from J, with 7 bases between. CDR3 length: 12 residues. The CDR3, as DNA: TGTGCCAGCAGCCGCCTATCCTACGAGCAGTACTTC. Translation gives CASSRLSYEQYF.

The J gene is TRBJ2-7, the V gene TRBV7-2, with D maybe TRBD2 (7 bases). Germline assignment: CDR1 SGHTA and CDR2 FQGNSA. Trimming removed 3 bases at V and 3 bases at J, with 15 bases between. The CDR3 is 15 residues long. The CDR3 DNA follows: TGTGCCAGCAGCTTCGACAGGTCGGGGGGCTACGAGCAGTACTTC. This translates into CASSFDRSGGYEQYF.

This chain connects TRBV20-1 to TRBJ2-1; the match to TRBD2 covers 8 bases. V gave up 6 bases and J gave up 6 bases; unmatched junction bases: 4. The CDR3 runs to 12 residues. The germline V gene encodes CDR1 DFQATT and CDR2 SNEGSKA (reference sequence). The CDR3, as DNA: TGCAGTGCGCCCGCGGGAGGCAATGAGCAGTTCTTC. Translation gives CSAPAGGNEQFF.

This clonotype was counted a few times. The chain employs TRBV6-5 and TRBJ1-1; D unclear. Trimming cost V 0 bases and J 4 bases, with 6 bases left between them. The germline CDR1 and CDR2 sequences are MNHEY and SVGAGI. CDR3 length equals 13 residues. In DNA, the CDR3 is TGTGCCAGCAGTTACTCGGAGTTCACTGAAGCTTTCTTT. Residues: CASSYSEFTEAFF.

The sample holds many counts of this clonotype. The V gene is TRBV5-5, the J gene TRBJ1-2; no firm D call. Germline V gene data show CDR1 as SGHKS and CDR2 as YYEKEE (reference sequence). This CDR3 region has 14 residues. V was trimmed by 5 bases and J by 8 bases, leaving 19 bases between them. The CDR3 DNA follows: TGTGCCAGCAGACTGGGAAGGGCCGAGGACGGCTACACCTTC. It codes for CASRLGRAEDGYTF.

This clonotype appeared many times. This chain connects TRBV6-2 or TRBV6-3 to TRBJ1-2, with D unresolved. The germline V and J ends were trimmed by 10 bases and 4 bases, with 10 bases remaining between them. CDR3 length: 11 amino acids. CDR1 and CDR2 (germline): MNHEY, SVGEGT. CDR3 in amino acids: CATQWGYGYTF. In nucleotides, the CDR3 is TGTGCCACCCAGTGGGGCTATGGCTACACCTTC.

There are many counts of this clonotype. CDR3 residues: CASSSTGSDQPQHF. The CDR3, as DNA: TGTGCCAGCAGCTCTACAGGGAGCGATCAGCCCCAGCATTTT. The rearrangement joins TRBV11-2 to TRBJ1-5, with D tentatively TRBD1 (6 bases). V shed 4 bases and J shed 5 bases, with 12 bases lying between them. The CDR3 covers 14 residues. CDR1 and CDR2 from the germline V gene are SGHAT and FQNNGV.

This clonotype occurred many times. The chain carries TRBV12-3 or TRBV12-4 and TRBJ2-3; D perhaps matches TRBD2 (5 bases). V dropped 6 bases and J dropped 1 base, with 14 bases sitting between them. This CDR3 spans 15 amino acids. The CDR3 bases are TGTGCCAGCAGCCGGACTCACGAGGGCACAGATACGCAGTATTTT. This gives the protein CASSRTHEGTDTQYF.

This clonotype appeared many times. The V call is TRBV7-2, the J call TRBJ1-5; perhaps TRBD1 as D (6 bases). Trimming took 4 bases from V and 2 from J, leaving 9 bases between them. CDR3 length equals 14 residues. Germline assignment: CDR1 SGHTA and CDR2 FQGNSA. CDR3 in amino acids: CASSYYRGNQPQHF. The CDR3 region has the DNA TGTGCCAGCAGCTATTACAGGGGCAATCAGCCCCAGCATTTT.

This clonotype occurred a few times. This sequence joins TRBV10-3 and TRBJ1-3; 8 bases are a match to TRBD1. This CDR3 spans 15 amino acids. The V gene's germline CDR1 is ENHRY and CDR2 SYGVKD. V lost 8 bases to trimming and J lost 0 bases; unmatched junction nucleotides: 6. The chain's CDR3 is CAIGGQGGSGNTIYF. CDR3 DNA sequence: TGTGCCATCGGCGGACAGGGAGGCTCTGGAAACACCATATATTTT.